This TCR beta chain is drawn from a study of early T cells in non-severe SARS-CoV-2 infection. Across the whole study: Bulk RNA taken from unsorted whole blood was sequenced, leaving chains unpaired. Findings of the study overall: VDJdb-based matching was biased toward anti-spike CD8 responses and missed private and CD4 specificities.

This clonotype came up many times. Its specificity is not known. Each single cDNA molecule received a unique molecular identifier. In TCRdb, the 5' RACE reads were re-called with MiXCR into one record per CDR3 protein. The sample lists about 26,000 distinct CDR3 sequences, approximately 5.1% seen once, with more than 3.5% in the top ten. The CDR3 contains 19 residues. Germline CDR1 SQVTM, CDR2 ANQGSEA. V dropped 6 bases and J dropped 6; count of bases not matched to a gene: 18. The sequenced sample consisted of whole blood. This receptor was taken from an adult who was a healthcare worker with PCR-confirmed SARS-CoV-2 infection or an uninfected control (not recorded which). The chain couples TRBV29-1 to TRBJ2-3, with 16 bases aligning to TRBD2. CDR3 in DNA: TGCAGCGTCCGCCCGACAGGGGCGCTGGGACTAGCGGGGGGGGATACGCAGTATTTT. Translating gives CSVRPTGALGLAGGDTQYF.